What follows are 6 T cell receptor beta chains derived from one specimen sequenced in a study of cytomegalovirus exposure and HLA in healthy donors. The PCR contained 60 Vbeta and 13 Jbeta primers. Repertoires were generated with immunoSEQ multiplex PCR, while TCRdb's copy carries only in-frame clones and drops some. The table has approximately 100,000 clones, more than 60% seen once. The sequencing sample was made of PBMCs. The receptor source for this set is a young man in good health and CMV-seropositive.

The V gene is TRBV25-1, the J gene TRBJ1-5; D not resolved. Deletions cut 4 bases from V and 1 base from J, with 8 bases between. The CDR3 length is 14 residues. Germline V gene data show CDR1 as MGHDK and CDR2 as SYGVNS. CDR3 residues: CASSGRESNQPQHF. For the CDR3, the DNA is TGTGCCAGCAGTGGGAGGGAGAGCAATCAGCCCCAGCATTTT.

This chain connects TRBV7-9 to TRBJ2-7; D uncertain. The germline CDR1 and CDR2 sequences are SEHNR and FQNEAQ (reference sequence). The V end was cut by 7 bases, the J end by 3 bases, with 7 bases between. This CDR3 has 11 residues. The CDR3 DNA reads as TGTGCCAGCATCGACAACTACGAGCAGTACTTC. Translation gives CASIDNYEQYF.

V and J are TRBV7-9 and TRBJ2-7; tentatively, D is TRBD2 (6 bases). CDR3 length: 14 amino acids. Trimming cost V 1 base and J 5 bases, with 12 bases left between them. Looked up from germline, CDR1 is SEHNR and CDR2 is FQNEAQ (reference sequence). The DNA for the CDR3 is TGTGCCAGCAGCTTAGTGGGACTCTTGAACGAGCAGTACTTC. Translation: CASSLVGLLNEQYF.

This chain connects TRBV4-1 to TRBJ2-4; D unresolved. The CDR3 spans 13 residues. Germline V gene data show CDR1 as MGHRA and CDR2 as YSYEKL. V dropped 4 bases and J dropped 0 bases, with 4 bases sitting between them. CDR3 protein: CASSREAKNIQYF. The CDR3 bases are TGCGCCAGCAGCCGCGAAGCCAAAAACATTCAGTACTTC.

This chain's CDR3 is CASSLQGYEQYF. Written as DNA, the CDR3 is TGTGCCAGCAGCTTACAGGGCTACGAGCAGTACTTC. This rearrangement joins TRBV5-5 to TRBJ2-7; a possible D gene is TRBD1 (6 bases). The CDR3 consists of 12 residues. The V gene lost 2 bases and the J gene lost 3 bases, with 6 bases spanning the gap. Germline CDR1 is SGHKS and CDR2 is YYEKEE (reference sequence).

This sequence joins TRBV5-1 and TRBJ2-3; 8 bases line up with TRBD2. The length of the CDR3 is 19 residues. The J segment lost 4 bases and the V segment lost 2 bases, leaving 18 bases of the junction unmatched. The germline gives CDR1 SGHRS, CDR2 YFSETQ. The CDR3 nucleotides read TGCGCCAGCAGCTTCCTGCCGCCGGGACTAGGACAGAAATCAGATACGCAGTATTTT. Translation gives CASSFLPPGLGQKSDTQYF. The whole variable domain, remainder taken from reference TRBV5-1 and TRBJ2-3, is KAGVTQTPRYLIKTRGQQVTLSCSPISGHRSVSWYQQTPGQGLQFLFEYFSETQRNKGNFPGRFSGRQFSNSRSEMNVSTLELGDSALYLCASSFLPPGLGQKSDTQYFGPGTRLTVL.